A selection of T cell receptor beta chains follows, all from one sample in a study of beta chain features in type 1 diabetes. Sequencing was performed with immunoSEQ multiplex PCR; in TCRdb, only in-frame clones are kept and a portion is missing. The sample lists 50,000 or so clones; around 45% were seen once. Sequencing input: stem cell memory CD4+ T cells from blood. These TCRs come from a young man with type 1 diabetes. Both conserved end residues are part of each CDR3. Each record gives: clone size, J gene, V gene, D gene, CDR3 length, CDR3 protein, CDR3 DNA. The D gene is left open where the match is weak. Size is omitted from some rows. Given values are once, few, many or a class for expanded clones.

>-|TRBJ2-5|TRBV11-2|-|14
CASSARGGGETQYF
TGTGCCAGCAGCGCCAGAGGGGGTGGGGAGACCCAGTACTTC
>few|TRBJ1-1|TRBV15|TRBD1|16
CATSRDLNRGSAEAFF
TGTGCCACCAGCAGAGATCTAAACAGGGGATCAGCTGAAGCTTTCTTT
>-|TRBJ1-4|TRBV28|TRBD1|15
CASSFTGTGDEKLFF
TGTGCCAGCAGTTTTACCGGGACAGGGGATGAAAAACTGTTTTTT
>few|TRBJ2-3|TRBV19|TRBD2|13
CASRLAGADTQYF
TGTGCCAGTAGACTAGCGGGAGCAGATACGCAGTATTTT
>few|TRBJ2-1|TRBV18|-|14
CASSPGTVYNEQFF
TGTGCCAGCTCACCCGGGACTGTATACAATGAGCAGTTCTTC
>-|TRBJ2-1|TRBV7-9|TRBD2|15
CASSFGLAGGYEQFF
TGTGCCAGCAGCTTCGGGCTAGCGGGAGGTTATGAGCAGTTCTTC
>few|TRBJ2-1|TRBV7-2|TRBD2|15
CASSLSSGTYNEQFF
TGTGCCAGCAGCTTAAGTAGCGGGACTTACAATGAGCAGTTCTTC
>-|TRBJ2-2|TRBV11-2|-|16
CASSIDLRVRGGELFF
TGTGCCAGCAGCATAGATCTTAGAGTCCGTGGCGGGGAGCTGTTTTTT
>few|TRBJ2-5|TRBV7-8|-|16
CASSLALGGGQETQYF
TGTGCCAGCAGCCTGGCATTAGGAGGGGGCCAGGAGACCCAGTACTTC
>-|TRBJ2-3|TRBV9|TRBD1|15
CASTRTGELTDTQYF
TGTGCCAGCACCCGGACAGGGGAACTCACAGATACGCAGTATTTT
>-|TRBJ2-1|TRBV7-9|TRBD2|15
CASSFGLAAYNEQFF
TGTGCCAGCAGCTTCGGACTAGCGGCGTACAATGAGCAGTTCTTC
>few|TRBJ2-1|TRBV4-2|-|17
CASSQDRAEGSYNEQFF
TGTGCCAGCAGCCAGGACCGGGCGGAGGGGTCCTACAATGAGCAGTTCTTC
>-|TRBJ1-5|TRBV28|TRBD1|14
CASSLQGARQPQHF
TGTGCCAGCAGCCTACAGGGGGCTCGTCAGCCCCAGCATTTT
>-|TRBJ2-1|TRBV7-3|-|15
CASSLAGTSYNEQFF
TGTGCCAGCAGCTTAGCGGGTACCTCCTACAATGAGCAGTTCTTC
>few|TRBJ2-6|TRBV7-2|TRBD1|18
CASSARGQGSAGANVLTF
TGTGCCAGCAGCGCTAGAGGACAGGGCAGCGCTGGGGCCAACGTCCTGACTTTC
>few|TRBJ2-2|TRBV7-3|-|15
CASSLLRGNTGELFF
TGTGCCAGCAGCTTATTAAGAGGGAACACCGGGGAGCTGTTTTTT
>-|TRBJ1-1|TRBV18|TRBD1|14
CASSPGTGNTEAFF
TGTGCCAGCTCACCCGGGACAGGGAACACTGAAGCTTTCTTT
>few|TRBJ2-4|TRBV30|-|12
CAWTASGNIQYF
TGTGCCTGGACAGCCTCGGGGAACATTCAGTACTTC
>few|TRBJ2-6|TRBV7-2|-|15
CASSLTVSGANVLTF
TGTGCCAGCAGCTTGACAGTTTCTGGGGCCAACGTCCTGACTTTC
>-|TRBJ2-5|TRBV11-2|TRBD2|17
CASSSGLAGAWQETQYF
TGTGCCAGCAGCTCGGGACTAGCGGGAGCGTGGCAAGAGACCCAGTACTTC
>-|TRBJ2-5|TRBV5-4|TRBD1|15
CASSLGTGWSETQYF
TGTGCCAGCAGCTTGGGGACAGGGTGGTCGGAGACCCAGTACTTC
>-|TRBJ1-1|TRBV6-1|-|13
CASSEIRDYEAFF
TGTGCCAGCAGTGAAATCCGGGACTATGAAGCTTTCTTT
>-|TRBJ2-7|TRBV7-8|TRBD1|14
CASSRTGGLYEQYF
TGTGCCAGCAGCCGGACAGGGGGACTCTACGAGCAGTACTTC
>-|TRBJ2-5|TRBV6-1|-|12
CASGAVQETQYF
TGTGCCAGCGGAGCGGTACAAGAGACCCAGTACTTC
>few|TRBJ1-1|TRBV11-2|-|15
CASSLRRGLNTEAFF
TGTGCCAGCAGCCTACGTAGGGGTTTGAACACTGAAGCTTTCTTT
>-|TRBJ2-5|TRBV18|-|13
CASSPPSRETQYF
TGTGCCAGCTCACCCCCCTCCAGGGAGACCCAGTACTTC
>-|TRBJ1-5|TRBV7-2|TRBD1|14
CASKIGQGDQPQHF
TGTGCCAGCAAAATCGGACAGGGGGATCAGCCCCAGCATTTT
>-|TRBJ2-7|TRBV15|TRBD2|14
CATSRGRGGYEQYF
TGTGCCACCAGCAGAGGACGGGGGGGCTACGAGCAGTACTTC
>few|TRBJ2-7|TRBV28|TRBD2|15
CASTTRAGARREQYF
TGTGCCAGCACTACCAGAGCGGGAGCTCGACGGGAGCAGTACTTC
>-|TRBJ2-7|TRBV18|-|15
CASSLTGESYYEQYF
TGTGCCAGCTCTCTGACAGGAGAAAGTTACTACGAGCAGTACTTC
>few|TRBJ2-1|TRBV9|-|12
CASSVTADEQFF
TGTGCCAGCAGCGTTACGGCGGATGAGCAGTTCTTC
>-|TRBJ2-7|TRBV28|-|15
CASSQSWRIQGQQYF
TGTGCCAGCAGTCAATCCTGGAGGATCCAAGGGCAGCAGTACTTC
>-|TRBJ2-7|TRBV28|-|14
CASSRTGAGYEQYF
TGTGCCAGCAGCCGGACCGGCGCGGGGTACGAGCAGTACTTC
>-|TRBJ2-7|TRBV6-6|TRBD2|16
CASDGGGTSGRYEQYF
TGTGCCAGCGATGGGGGGGGGACTAGTGGGCGCTACGAGCAGTACTTC
>few|TRBJ1-5|TRBV19|-|15
CASSMGRRYNQPQHF
TGTGCCAGTAGTATGGGTCGCAGGTACAATCAGCCCCAGCATTTT
>-|TRBJ2-1|TRBV4-2|TRBD2|18
CASSLRSGRLADLDEQFF
TGTGCCAGCAGCCTCAGATCAGGTAGACTAGCGGACTTGGATGAGCAGTTCTTC
>-|TRBJ1-5|TRBV10-2|-|12
CASQNSNQPQHF
TGCGCCAGCCAGAATAGCAATCAGCCCCAGCATTTT
>-|TRBJ2-7|TRBV7-2|-|15
CASSLVTGGFYEQYF
TGTGCCAGCAGCTTAGTGACAGGAGGTTTCTACGAGCAGTACTTC
>-|TRBJ2-1|TRBV5-1|TRBD1|14
CASRFGTGGNEQFF
TGCGCCAGCAGGTTTGGGACAGGGGGGAATGAGCAGTTCTTC
>few|TRBJ2-1|TRBV7-2|TRBD2|18
CASSRSRTSLVPYNEQFF
TGTGCCAGCAGCCGCTCCCGGACTAGCTTGGTTCCCTACAATGAGCAGTTCTTC
>few|TRBJ2-3|TRBV28|TRBD2|18
CASSKTSGSVLRTDTQYF
TGTGCCAGCAGTAAGACTAGCGGGAGCGTCCTCCGCACAGATACGCAGTATTTT
>-|TRBJ1-5|TRBV6-1|TRBD1|14
CASSRTGARQPQHF
TGTGCCAGCAGTCGGACAGGGGCAAGGCAGCCCCAGCATTTT
>-|TRBJ2-3|TRBV5-1|TRBD2|14
CASSLGAGRDTQYF
TGCGCCAGCAGCTTGGGAGCGGGAAGGGATACGCAGTATTTT
>-|TRBJ1-2|TRBV5-4|-|15
CASSLGRLDAYGYTF
TGTGCCAGCAGCTTGGGGAGGCTGGATGCCTATGGCTACACCTTC